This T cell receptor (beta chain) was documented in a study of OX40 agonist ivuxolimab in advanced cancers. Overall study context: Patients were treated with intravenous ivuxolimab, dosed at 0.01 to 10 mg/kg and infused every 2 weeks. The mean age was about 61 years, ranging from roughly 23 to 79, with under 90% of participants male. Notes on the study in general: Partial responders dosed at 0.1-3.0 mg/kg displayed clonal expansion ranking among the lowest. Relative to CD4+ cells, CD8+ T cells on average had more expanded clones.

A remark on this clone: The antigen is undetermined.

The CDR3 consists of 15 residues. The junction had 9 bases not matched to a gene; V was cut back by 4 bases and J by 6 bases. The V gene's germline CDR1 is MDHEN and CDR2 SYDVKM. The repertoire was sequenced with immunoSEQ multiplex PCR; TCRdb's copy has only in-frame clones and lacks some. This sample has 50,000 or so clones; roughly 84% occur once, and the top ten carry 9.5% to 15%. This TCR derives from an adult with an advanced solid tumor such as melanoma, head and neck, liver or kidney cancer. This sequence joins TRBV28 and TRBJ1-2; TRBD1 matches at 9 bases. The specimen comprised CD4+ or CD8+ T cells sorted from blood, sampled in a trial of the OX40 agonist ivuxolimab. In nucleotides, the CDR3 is TGTGCCAGCAGTTCGGGACTGGGACAGGGTAATGGCTACACCTTC. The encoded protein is CASSSGLGQGNGYTF.